These T cell receptor beta chains were read from a single sample in a study of neurological immune-mediated disorders. MiXCR was run by TCRdb on the 5' RACE reads, yielding one entry per CDR3 protein. The sample contains under 90,000 distinct CDR3 sequences, around a tenth of which appear only once. The material sequenced was PBMCs. All receptors come from a man between 40 and 49 years old in good health. Both conserved end residues are part of each CDR3. Each record gives: CDR3 length, clone size, J gene, D gene, V gene, CDR3 protein, CDR3 DNA. D genes are given only for firm matches. The size entry is marked missing in some rows and otherwise reads once, few, many or a size class.

>16|many|TRBJ2-5|-|TRBV15
CATSRDRWSGQETQYF
TGTGCCACCAGCAGAGATAGATGGAGCGGTCAAGAGACCCAGTACTTC
>12|many|TRBJ2-5|-|TRBV11-2
CASSLVAETQYF
TGTGCCAGCAGCTTAGTTGCAGAGACCCAGTACTTC
>15|many|TRBJ2-1|TRBD2|TRBV20-1
CSARDGTRAYNEQFF
TGCAGTGCTAGAGACGGGACTAGAGCCTACAATGAGCAGTTCTTC
>13|-|TRBJ2-1|-|TRBV5-1
CASSLDDNNEQFF
TGCGCCAGCAGCTTGGACGACAACAATGAGCAGTTCTTC
>15|many|TRBJ2-1|-|TRBV20-1
CSARDPWDGNNEQFF
TGCAGTGCTAGAGATCCTTGGGACGGGAACAATGAGCAGTTCTTC
>15|many|TRBJ2-4|TRBD1|TRBV5-6
CASSHRGFTKNIQYF
TGTGCCAGCAGCCACAGGGGGTTCACCAAAAACATTCAGTACTTC
>14|once|TRBJ2-7|-|TRBV5-1
CASSAGARSYEQHF
TGCGCCAGCAGCGCCGGTGCCAGGTCCTACGAGCAGCACTTC
>13|many|TRBJ2-1|-|TRBV7-2
CASSAPVRNEQFF
TGTGCCAGCAGTGCGCCGGTGCGGAATGAGCAGTTCTTC
>15|many|TRBJ2-5|TRBD2|TRBV6-5
CASSYSASGDETQYF
TGTGCCAGCAGTTACTCCGCTAGCGGGGATGAGACCCAGTACTTC
>13|many|TRBJ2-3|TRBD1|TRBV12-3/TRBV12-4
CASSRTGADTQYF
TGTGCCAGCAGTAGGACAGGGGCAGATACGCAGTATTTT
>12|many|TRBJ2-1|-|TRBV20-1
CSASERTWEQFF
TGCAGTGCCTCCGAGCGTACCTGGGAGCAGTTCTTC
>17|few|TRBJ2-5|-|TRBV7-3
CASSLGPTEPSGETQYF
TGTGCCAGCAGCTTGGGACCGACAGAACCCAGTGGGGAGACCCAGTACTTC
>15|many|TRBJ1-1|-|TRBV11-2
CASSLVAGSNTEAFF
TGTGCCAGCAGCTTAGTGGCAGGATCGAACACTGAAGCTTTCTTT
>15|many|TRBJ2-7|TRBD2|TRBV5-6
CASSFGTSVSYEQYF
TGTGCCAGCAGCTTCGGGACTAGCGTCTCCTACGAGCAGTACTTC
>13|many|TRBJ2-7|-|TRBV20-1
CSARPLSSHEQYF
TGCAGTGCTAGACCCCTTTCGAGTCACGAGCAGTACTTC
>13|many|TRBJ2-2|-|TRBV5-1
CASTLGPTGELFF
TGCGCCAGCACCCTGGGTCCCACCGGGGAGCTGTTTTTT
>17|many|TRBJ2-5|TRBD1|TRBV7-9
CASMPLGQGVIQETQYF
TGTGCCAGCATGCCCCTCGGGCAGGGGGTTATCCAAGAGACCCAGTACTTC
>12|many|TRBJ2-7|-|TRBV5-1
CASSSGIYEQYF
TGCGCCAGCAGCTCAGGGATCTACGAGCAGTACTTC
>13|many|TRBJ2-5|TRBD1|TRBV10-3
CATQGEYQETQYF
TGTGCCACTCAGGGGGAGTACCAAGAGACTCAGTACTTC
>15|-|TRBJ2-5|-|TRBV28
CASSSPGLWKETQYF
TGTGCCAGCAGTTCCCCGGGACTTTGGAAAGAGACCCAGTACTTC
>14|many|TRBJ2-5|-|TRBV5-1
CASSGGTYQETQYF
TGCGCCAGCAGCGGAGGGACCTACCAAGAGACCCAGTACTTC
>15|many|TRBJ2-5|TRBD2|TRBV3-1
CASRPSGIGQETQYF
TGTGCCAGCCGTCCTAGCGGTATAGGGCAAGAGACCCAGTACTTC
>15|-|TRBJ2-7|-|TRBV14
CASSQIDRSSYEQYF
TGTGCCAGCAGCCAAATAGACCGTAGCTCCTACGAGCAGTACTTC
>14|many|TRBJ2-1|TRBD2|TRBV5-1
CASSLDSGGLEQFF
TGCGCCAGCAGCTTGGATAGCGGGGGGCTTGAGCAGTTCTTC
>14|many|TRBJ2-3|-|TRBV6-6
CASSLGGDTDTQYF
TGTGCCAGCAGCCTAGGGGGAGACACAGATACGCAGTATTTT
>15|many|TRBJ1-5|TRBD1|TRBV10-2
CASSDSGQGMQPQHF
TGCGCCAGCAGTGACTCGGGACAGGGGATGCAGCCCCAGCATTTT
>15|many|TRBJ2-1|-|TRBV11-2
CASSLGSNPTNEQFF
TGTGCCAGCAGCTTGGGTTCAAACCCCACTAATGAGCAGTTCTTC
>14|-|TRBJ1-1|TRBD1|TRBV29-1
CSVQQGTMNTEAFF
TGCAGCGTCCAACAGGGGACCATGAACACTGAAGCTTTCTTT
>15|-|TRBJ2-5|-|TRBV12-3/TRBV12-4
CASSFGGLEGGTQYF
TGTGCCAGCAGTTTTGGGGGGCTCGAAGGGGGGACCCAGTACTTC
>15|many|TRBJ2-2|TRBD2|TRBV12-3/TRBV12-4
CASTLAGGYTGELFF
TGTGCCAGCACCCTAGCGGGAGGCTACACCGGGGAGCTGTTTTTT
>14|many|TRBJ1-1|TRBD1|TRBV5-1
CASSFSGTGTEAFF
TGCGCCAGCAGCTTCTCCGGGACAGGTACTGAAGCTTTCTTT
>15|many|TRBJ1-4|-|TRBV3-1
CASSQGAGRIEKLFF
TGTGCCAGCAGCCAAGGGGCCGGACGAATCGAAAAACTGTTTTTT
>13|few|TRBJ1-1|-|TRBV10-3
CAITPDGFTSAFF
TGTGCCATCACCCCAGACGGGTTTACTTCAGCTTTCTTT
>17|many|TRBJ1-2|-|TRBV5-1
CASSSEGFGVSADGYTF
TGCGCCAGCAGCTCGGAGGGATTCGGGGTATCTGCGGATGGCTACACCTTC
>16|many|TRBJ2-7|TRBD1|TRBV19
CASSIDIGQGAYEQYF
TGTGCCAGTAGTATAGATATCGGACAGGGGGCGTACGAGCAGTACTTC
>14|many|TRBJ2-1|TRBD1|TRBV12-3/TRBV12-4
CASSRSTGGNEQFF
TGTGCCAGCAGTCGTTCGACAGGGGGGAATGAGCAGTTCTTC
>12|many|TRBJ2-1|-|TRBV7-9
CASAGQSNEQFF
TGTGCCAGCGCGGGACAGAGCAATGAGCAGTTCTTC
>17|few|TRBJ2-1|TRBD2|TRBV28
CASSKPEIAGSVYEQFF
TGTGCCAGCAGTAAACCTGAAATAGCGGGATCGGTGTATGAGCAGTTCTTC
>13|many|TRBJ2-1|-|TRBV12-3/TRBV12-4
CASSNPPGGEQFF
TGTGCCAGCAGTAACCCCCCAGGAGGGGAGCAGTTCTTC
>15|many|TRBJ1-2|-|TRBV6-5
CASSYPTRGGLGYTF
TGTGCCAGCAGTTACCCGACAAGGGGGGGACTTGGCTACACCTTC
>16|many|TRBJ1-2|TRBD1|TRBV20-1
CSAVGPGQGGNYGYTF
TGCAGTGCTGTTGGCCCCGGACAGGGGGGGAACTATGGCTACACCTTC
>14|many|TRBJ2-7|-|TRBV5-1
CASSLEPSVYEQYF
TGCGCCAGCAGCTTGGAGCCTTCGGTTTACGAGCAGTACTTC
>13|many|TRBJ2-1|-|TRBV7-3
CASSLLGSDEQFF
TGTGCCAGCAGCTTATTGGGATCTGATGAGCAGTTCTTC
>13|many|TRBJ1-2|TRBD1|TRBV5-1
CASSMEGARGYTF
TGCGCCAGCAGCATGGAGGGGGCAAGGGGCTACACCTTC
>15|many|TRBJ2-7|TRBD1|TRBV4-2
CASSPLGDRAYEQYF
TGTGCCAGCAGCCCCCTTGGGGACAGGGCCTACGAGCAGTACTTC
>16|many|TRBJ2-2|-|TRBV7-7
CASSLIAGSGTGELFF
TGTGCTAGCAGCTTAATAGCAGGGTCTGGGACCGGGGAGCTGTTTTTT
>11|many|TRBJ1-2|-|TRBV3-1
CASSQGVGVTF
TGTGCCAGCAGCCAAGGTGTGGGGGTCACCTTC
>15|many|TRBJ2-3|TRBD2|TRBV7-2
CASSSGTSGIDTQYF
TGTGCCAGCAGCTCCGGGACTAGCGGGATCGATACGCAGTATTTT
>14|many|TRBJ2-5|-|TRBV29-1
CSVEGESSLKTQYF
TGCAGCGTGGAGGGGGAATCGAGTTTGAAGACCCAGTACTTC
>15|few|TRBJ2-6|-|TRBV3-1
CASSADQSGANVLTF
TGTGCCAGCAGCGCGGACCAATCTGGGGCCAACGTCCTGACTTTC
>11|many|TRBJ2-1|-|TRBV29-1
CSGGEYNEQFF
TGCAGCGGAGGAGAATACAATGAGCAGTTCTTC
>13|many|TRBJ2-7|-|TRBV20-1
CSAGRTGLYEQYF
TGCAGTGCGGGACGTACAGGGCTGTACGAGCAGTACTTC
>15|many|TRBJ1-2|-|TRBV29-1
CSVVSASRGADGYTF
TGCAGCGTTGTATCCGCCTCACGGGGGGCCGATGGCTACACCTTC